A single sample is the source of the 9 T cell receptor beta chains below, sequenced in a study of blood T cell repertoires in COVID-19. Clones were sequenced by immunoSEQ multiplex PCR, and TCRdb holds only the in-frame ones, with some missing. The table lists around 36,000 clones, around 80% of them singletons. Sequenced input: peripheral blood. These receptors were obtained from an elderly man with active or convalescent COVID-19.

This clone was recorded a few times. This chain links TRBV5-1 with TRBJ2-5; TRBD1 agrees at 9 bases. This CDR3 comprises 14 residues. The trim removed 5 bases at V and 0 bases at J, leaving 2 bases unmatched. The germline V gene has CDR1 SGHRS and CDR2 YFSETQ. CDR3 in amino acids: CASRTGGDQETQYF. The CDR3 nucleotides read TGCGCCAGCAGGACAGGGGGAGACCAAGAGACCCAGTACTTC.

In nucleotides, the CDR3 is TGTGCCAGCAGTTTTTGGAGGGGTCCCCTCTACGAGCAGTACTTC. This gives the protein CASSFWRGPLYEQYF. This rearrangement joins TRBV27 to TRBJ2-7, with a tentative D call TRBD2 (6 bases). The germline V gene has CDR1 MNHEY and CDR2 SMNVEV (reference sequence). The CDR3 runs to 15 residues. Trimming cost V 3 bases and J 3 bases, with 15 bases left between them.

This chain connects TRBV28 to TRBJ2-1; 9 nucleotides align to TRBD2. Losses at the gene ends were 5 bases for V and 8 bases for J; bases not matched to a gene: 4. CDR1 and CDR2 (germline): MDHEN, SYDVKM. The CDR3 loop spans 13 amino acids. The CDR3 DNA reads TGTGCCAGCAGTCCCGGGACTAGCTATGAGCAGTTCTTC. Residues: CASSPGTSYEQFF.

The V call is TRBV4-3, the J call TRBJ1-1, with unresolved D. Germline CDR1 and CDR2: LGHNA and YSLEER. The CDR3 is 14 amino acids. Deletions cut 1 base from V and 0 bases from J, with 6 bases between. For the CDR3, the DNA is TGCGCCAGCAGCCAAGCGGTCCTGAACACTGAAGCTTTCTTT. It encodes CASSQAVLNTEAFF.

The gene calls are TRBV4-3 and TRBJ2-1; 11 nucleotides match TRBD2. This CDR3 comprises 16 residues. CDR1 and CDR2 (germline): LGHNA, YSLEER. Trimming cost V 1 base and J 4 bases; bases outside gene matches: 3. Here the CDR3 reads CASSQVAGGPYNEQFF. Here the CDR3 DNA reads TGCGCCAGCAGCCAAGTAGCGGGAGGGCCATACAATGAGCAGTTCTTC.

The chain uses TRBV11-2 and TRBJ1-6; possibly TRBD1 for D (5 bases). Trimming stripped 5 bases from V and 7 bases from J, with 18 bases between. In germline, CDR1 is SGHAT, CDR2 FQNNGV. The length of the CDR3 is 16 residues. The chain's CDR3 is CASSRPQGLGNSPLHF. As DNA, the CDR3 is TGTGCCAGCAGCCGGCCCCAGGGCCTAGGGAATTCACCCCTCCACTTT.

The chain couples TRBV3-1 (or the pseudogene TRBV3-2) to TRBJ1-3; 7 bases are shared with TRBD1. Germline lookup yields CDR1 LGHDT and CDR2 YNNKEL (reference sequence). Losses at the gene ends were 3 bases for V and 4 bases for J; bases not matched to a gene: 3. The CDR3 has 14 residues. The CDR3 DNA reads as TGTGCCAGCAGCCAGGTGACAGGGGGAAACACCATATATTTT. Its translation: CASSQVTGGNTIYF.

The CDR3 bases are TGTGCCAGTAGTTCCCAAAACACCGGGGAGCTGTTTTTT. This codes for CASSSQNTGELFF. The chain has TRBV19 and TRBJ2-2; D not resolved. Germline V gives CDR1 LNHDA, CDR2 SQIVND (reference sequence). There are 13 residues in the CDR3. V was trimmed by 5 bases and J by 2 bases, leaving 6 bases between them.

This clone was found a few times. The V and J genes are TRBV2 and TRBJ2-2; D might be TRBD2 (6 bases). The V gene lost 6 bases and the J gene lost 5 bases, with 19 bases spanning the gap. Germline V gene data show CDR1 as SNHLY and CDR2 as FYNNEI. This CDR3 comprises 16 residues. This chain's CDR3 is CASRYGVRAGTGELFF. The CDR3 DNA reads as TGTGCCAGCAGATACGGAGTTAGAGCGGGTACCGGGGAGCTGTTTTTT.